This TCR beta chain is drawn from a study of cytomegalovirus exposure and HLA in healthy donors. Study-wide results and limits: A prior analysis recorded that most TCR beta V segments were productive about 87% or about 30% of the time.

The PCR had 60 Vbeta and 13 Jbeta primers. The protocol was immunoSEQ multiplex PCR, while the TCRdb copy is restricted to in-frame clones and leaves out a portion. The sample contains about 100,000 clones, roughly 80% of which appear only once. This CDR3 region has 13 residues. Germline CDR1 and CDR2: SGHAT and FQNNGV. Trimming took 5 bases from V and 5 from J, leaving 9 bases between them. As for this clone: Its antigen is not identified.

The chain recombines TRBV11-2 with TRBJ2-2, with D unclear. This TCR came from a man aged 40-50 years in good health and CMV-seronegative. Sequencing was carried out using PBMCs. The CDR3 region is CASSRRGTGELFF. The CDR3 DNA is TGTGCCAGCAGCCGCCGAGGTACCGGGGAGCTGTTTTTT.